The source of this T cell receptor beta chain is a study of blood T cells in healthy people across ages. Germline V gene lookup returns CDR1 SGHTA and CDR2 FQGTGA. Trimming cost V 9 bases and J 2 bases, with 19 bases left between them. CDR3 length equals 15 residues. Primers used in a second PCR of roughly 6 to 11 cycles were a sample-barcoded 5' primer and a J-beta primer mix. TCRdb reanalysed the 5' RACE reads using MiXCR and keeps one entry per CDR3 protein. The sample lists roughly 1,800,000 distinct CDR3 sequences; roughly 49% were seen once. The sequenced material came from blood. The sequence came from a woman aged 40 to 49 in good health. The rearrangement links TRBV7-3 to TRBJ2-5; TRBD2 is a possible D gene (5 bases). The DNA of the CDR3 is TGTGCCAGTAGTCTTACGGGGAGTAATCAAGAGACCCAGTACTTC. It yields the protein CASSLTGSNQETQYF. Full variable domain (rest looked up from reference TRBV7-3 and TRBJ2-5): GAGVSQTPSNKVTEKGKYVELRCDPISGHTALYWYRQSLGQGPEFLIYFQGTGAADDSGLPNDRFFAVRPEGSVSTLKIQRTERGDSAVYLCASSLTGSNQETQYFGPGTRLLVL.